This entry lists 31 T cell receptor beta chains sequenced from one sample in a study of beta chain features in type 1 diabetes (dated by TCRdb to the late 2010s). What the authors observed across the whole study: In all four CD4+ subsets, TCRB CDR3 length was moderately but significantly shorter in type 1 diabetes patients.

The method behind the library was the immunoSEQ multiplex PCR assay. All of the isolated RNA was reverse transcribed with the High Capacity cDNA Reverse Transcription Kit, so expressed TCRB transcripts were sequenced. TCRdb re-hosts the immuneACCESS table, in-frame sequences only. Its copies lack some clones; in the studies checked, an unresolved V gene accounts for under half of them, and the cause for the rest is not known. The sample table lists 500,000 to 800,000 clones, roughly 12% of them with a count of one. Roughly 0.11% of the sample belongs to the ten largest clones. For these TCRs, the target antigens are not known. Sequencing input: naive CD4+ T cells from blood. The meaning of the sample's cell subset or site label: true naive CD4+ T cells. These receptor sequences come from a man aged 30-40 years with type 1 diabetes.

The sample holds a few counts of this clone. This chain links TRBV5-1 with TRBJ1-2; D is ambiguous. Trimming took 3 bases from V and 3 from J, leaving 6 bases between them. Germline assignment: CDR1 SGHRS and CDR2 YFSETQ. The CDR3 covers 12 residues. CDR3 in amino acids: CASSSGDYGYTF. For the CDR3, the DNA is TGCGCCAGCAGCTCAGGTGACTATGGCTACACCTTC.

Only one count was recorded for this clone. The chain employs TRBV18 and TRBJ2-7; no firm D call. The germline V gene encodes CDR1 KGHSH and CDR2 LQKENI. The V and J ends lost 3 bases and 1 base respectively, with 7 bases between them. CDR3 length: 13 amino acids. In nucleotides, the CDR3 is TGTGCCAGCTCACCGTCCCAGTCCTACGAGCAGTACTTC. It is translated as CASSPSQSYEQYF.

The CDR3 DNA sequence: TGTGCCAGCAGTCCCGGGACAGGGACCTATGGCTACACCTTC. Amino acids: CASSPGTGTYGYTF. J is TRBJ1-2 and V is TRBV28, with TRBD1 matching over 9 bases. With 5 bases clipped from V and 4 bases from J, the junction kept 5 bases outside the gene matches. The CDR3 runs 14 residues. CDR1 and CDR2 (germline): MDHEN, SYDVKM.

V gene TRBV13 combines with J gene TRBJ2-5; D may be TRBD1 or TRBD2 (5 bases each). The germline V gene has CDR1 PRHDT and CDR2 FYEKMQ (reference sequence). V lost 6 bases and J lost 4, with 15 bases in between. This CDR3 has 14 residues. The CDR3 sequence: CASSRGRDAETQYF. CDR3 DNA: TGTGCCAGCAGTCGCGGCCGGGACGCAGAGACCCAGTACTTC.

In this sample, this clone turned up a few times. The gene calls are TRBV2 and TRBJ1-1; D unresolved. CDR1 is SNHLY, CDR2 FYNNEI, per germline. The germline V and J ends were trimmed by 7 bases and 0 bases, with 9 bases remaining between them. The CDR3 spans 13 residues. The CDR3 region is CASKALMNTEAFF. The CDR3 DNA follows: TGTGCCAGCAAGGCGCTAATGAACACTGAAGCTTTCTTT. Looking up the rest from reference TRBV2 and TRBJ1-1 gives the full variable domain: EPEVTQTPSHQVTQMGQEVILRCVPISNHLYFYWYRQILGQKVEFLVSFYNNEISEKSEIFDDQFSVERPDGSNFTLKIRSTKLEDSAMYFCASKALMNTEAFFGQGTRLTVV.

The gene calls are TRBV5-6 and TRBJ2-3, with a possible D match to TRBD2 (5 bases). Per germline, CDR1 SGHDT and CDR2 YYEEEE. This CDR3 comprises 17 residues. Trimming pared 4 bases from V and 1 base from J, leaving 19 bases between. The CDR3 is CASSPRLSPGGTDTQYF. The CDR3 bases are TGTGCCAGCAGCCCAAGACTATCCCCTGGCGGCACAGATACGCAGTATTTT.

This clone occurred a few times. This chain links TRBV6-5 with TRBJ2-1, with 11 bases identical to TRBD2. Germline V lookup: CDR1 MNHEY, CDR2 SVGAGI. The trim removed 7 bases at V and 4 bases at J, leaving 6 bases unmatched. CDR3 length: 15 amino acids. CDR3 protein: CASKLAGAIYNEQFF. CDR3 sequence (DNA): TGTGCCAGCAAACTAGCGGGGGCGATATACAATGAGCAGTTCTTC.

This chain connects TRBV4-3 to TRBJ2-1; 10 bases map to TRBD2. V lost 3 bases to trimming and J lost 1 base; unmatched junction nucleotides: 12. The CDR3 sequence is 19 residues long. The V gene's germline CDR1 is LGHNA and CDR2 YSLEER. The CDR3 here is CASSHGPSGGAGSYNEQFF. For the CDR3, the DNA is TGCGCCAGCAGCCATGGGCCCAGCGGGGGGGCCGGGTCCTACAATGAGCAGTTCTTC.

This clone turned up a few times. This chain connects TRBV19 to TRBJ1-6, with D possibly TRBD1 on 5 matching bases. With 3 bases removed from V and 6 bases from J, the gap between germline ends came to 12 bases. This CDR3 contains 15 residues. Germline V gene data show CDR1 as LNHDA and CDR2 as SQIVND (reference sequence). The CDR3 protein is CASSMTREGNSPLHF. The CDR3 DNA follows: TGTGCCAGTAGTATGACCAGGGAGGGTAATTCACCCCTCCACTTT.

The chain combines TRBV11-2 with TRBJ2-1; TRBD2 agrees at 10 bases. The V segment lost 5 bases and the J segment 9 bases; nucleotides outside the gene matches: 7. The CDR3 spans 14 residues. Germline V gives CDR1 SGHAT, CDR2 FQNNGV. The CDR3 spells CASSRSGGASEQFF. CDR3 coding DNA: TGTGCCAGCAGCAGAAGCGGGGGGGCTAGTGAGCAGTTCTTC.

There are a few counts of this clone. CDR3 bases: TGTGCCAGCAGCTTAACTAGGACAGGGAACTATGGCTACACCTTC. Its translation is CASSLTRTGNYGYTF. V is TRBV7-9 and J is TRBJ1-2; TRBD1 aligns across 8 bases. Germline values: CDR1 SEHNR, CDR2 FQNEAQ (reference sequence). Unmatched junction bases numbered 4, after V lost 2 bases and J lost 2 bases. The CDR3 runs 15 residues.

This clone showed up just a few times. J is TRBJ2-3 and V is TRBV5-1; a possible D gene is TRBD1 (5 bases). The CDR3 contains 15 residues. Deletions cut 4 bases from V and 3 bases from J, with 15 bases between. Germline V gene sequence: CDR1 SGHRS, CDR2 YFSETQ. CDR3 DNA: TGCGCCAGCAGCGTTGTGGGCAGGGTGACAGATACGCAGTATTTT. It specifies CASSVVGRVTDTQYF.

This chain uses TRBV19 with TRBJ1-2; D gene uncertain. Trimming removed 1 base from V and 6 bases from J, with 15 bases in between. The CDR3 runs to 15 residues. Germline lookup yields CDR1 LNHDA and CDR2 SQIVND (reference sequence). The DNA of the CDR3 is TGTGCCAGTAGTATAGTTGCGCCGGGCGGGGATGGCTACACCTTC. Encoded protein: CASSIVAPGGDGYTF.

This clone was detected a few times. This chain joins TRBV5-1 and TRBJ2-1; no reliable D call. V lost 3 bases and J 0 bases, leaving 10 bases between the germline ends. The CDR3 totals 15 residues. Germline V gives CDR1 SGHRS, CDR2 YFSETQ. The CDR3 DNA reads as TGCGCCAGCAGCTCAGACAATTACTCCTACAATGAGCAGTTCTTC. As protein: CASSSDNYSYNEQFF.

Worth noting for this clone: In the same sample, other DNA sequences code for this CDR3. The genes are TRBV5-1 and TRBJ2-7; a weak D match, TRBD2 (5 bases). This CDR3 has 15 residues. The germline V gene has CDR1 SGHRS and CDR2 YFSETQ. V lost 9 bases to trimming and J lost 0 bases, with 19 bases between them. CDR3 DNA sequence: TGCGCCACCTCACGGGAAGGGCCGAGCTCCTACGAGCAGTACTTC. Translated, it gives CATSREGPSSYEQYF.

The chain combines TRBV7-2 with TRBJ2-7, with D perhaps TRBD1 (6 bases). CDR3 length: 13 amino acids. With 2 bases removed from V and 11 bases from J, the gap between germline ends came to 16 bases. The germline V gene has CDR1 SGHTA and CDR2 FQGNSA. CDR3 region: CASSLLLYEGEYF. In nucleotides, the CDR3 is TGTGCCAGCAGCTTACTCTTATATGAGGGGGAGTACTTC.

The chain carries TRBV27 and TRBJ2-5, with TRBD1 matching 7 bases. The CDR3 totals 14 residues. Per the germline V gene, CDR1 is MNHEY and CDR2 is SMNVEV (reference sequence). V was clipped by 1 base and J by 7 bases; unmatched bases: 6. CDR3 protein: CASSLLDRAGTQYF. CDR3 sequence (DNA): TGTGCCAGCAGTTTATTAGACAGGGCCGGGACCCAGTACTTC.

The chain recombines TRBV18 with TRBJ2-5, with TRBD2 matching over 8 bases. The germline CDR1 and CDR2 sequences are KGHSH and LQKENI. The V segment lost 0 bases and the J segment 4 bases; nucleotides outside the gene matches: 1. The CDR3 runs to 14 residues. The CDR3: CASSPPSGVETQYF. The CDR3 DNA sequence: TGTGCCAGCTCACCACCTAGCGGGGTAGAGACCCAGTACTTC.

J is TRBJ2-7 and V is TRBV2; TRBD1 aligns across 7 bases. The CDR3 is 12 amino acids. CDR1 SNHLY and CDR2 FYNNEI come from the germline V gene. Unmatched junction bases numbered 5, after V lost 6 bases and J lost 6 bases. The DNA for the CDR3 is TGTGCCAGCAGCCTGGGACAGACCGAGCAGTACTTC. It specifies CASSLGQTEQYF.

This clone was detected a few times. The chain has TRBV2 and TRBJ2-7; D gene ambiguous. The CDR3 runs 14 residues. The ends were cut back, 2 bases at V and 6 bases at J, with 14 bases in the middle. Germline CDR1 is SNHLY and CDR2 is FYNNEI. CDR3 protein: CASSERALPVEQYF. The CDR3 nucleotides read TGTGCCAGCAGTGAAAGGGCACTCCCAGTCGAGCAGTACTTC.

The chain couples TRBV9 to TRBJ1-3; D ambiguous. CDR1 and CDR2 from the germline V gene are SGDLS and YYNGEE. This CDR3 is built from 15 residues. Trimming took 0 bases from V and 3 from J, leaving 10 bases between them. In nucleotides, the CDR3 is TGTGCCAGCAGCGTAGGAATAGCGAATGGAAACACCATATATTTT. Translating gives CASSVGIANGNTIYF.

Only a few counts were recorded for this clone. The V and J genes are TRBV30 and TRBJ2-7, with 7 bases fitting TRBD1. Germline assignment: CDR1 GTSNPN and CDR2 SVGIG (reference sequence). The CDR3 totals 12 residues. The trim removed 3 bases at V and 5 bases at J, leaving 4 bases unmatched. The CDR3 DNA reads TGTGCCTGGAGCCATACAGGGGACGAGCAGTACTTC. Translated, it gives CAWSHTGDEQYF.

This clone turned up a few times. This sequence joins TRBV4-3 and TRBJ1-2, with TRBD1 matching over 7 bases. Looked up from germline, CDR1 is LGHNA and CDR2 is YSLEER. This CDR3 contains 15 residues. V was clipped by 4 bases and J by 5 bases; unmatched bases: 10. In nucleotides, the CDR3 is TGCGCCAGCAGCCGCAGAACAGGGGAAATGTATGGCTACACCTTC. It yields the protein CASSRRTGEMYGYTF.

The J gene is TRBJ2-7, the V gene TRBV27; a weak D match, TRBD2 (5 bases). With 2 bases removed from V and 2 bases from J, the gap between germline ends came to 13 bases. This CDR3 region has 15 residues. CDR1 MNHEY and CDR2 SMNVEV come from the germline V gene (reference sequence). CDR3: CASSLLGSTTYEQYF. In nucleotides, the CDR3 is TGTGCCAGCAGTTTACTGGGGAGTACGACCTACGAGCAGTACTTC.

This clone showed up just a few times. Other DNA variants within this sample encode the same CDR3. The rearrangement links TRBV28 to TRBJ2-5; 8 bases agree with TRBD1. J lost 1 base, V lost 6 bases, and 4 bases had no gene match. The CDR3 contains 14 residues. Germline V lookup: CDR1 MDHEN, CDR2 SYDVKM. The CDR3: CASSLTGGQETQYF. As DNA, the CDR3 is TGTGCCAGCAGCCTAACAGGGGGCCAAGAGACCCAGTACTTC.

The V gene is TRBV6-5, the J gene TRBJ2-7; D gene ambiguous. Trimming removed 0 bases from V and 5 bases from J, with 17 bases in between. The V gene's germline CDR1 is MNHEY and CDR2 SVGAGI. The CDR3 has 16 amino acids. The CDR3 spells CASSYSGTLSVNEQYF. Written as DNA, the CDR3 is TGTGCCAGCAGTTACTCTGGAACCCTTTCCGTGAACGAGCAGTACTTC.

A few counts support this clone. The chain combines TRBV30 with TRBJ1-6; D unresolved. Germline V gene lookup returns CDR1 GTSNPN and CDR2 SVGIG (reference sequence). V was cut by 5 bases and J by 9 bases, with 14 bases left in between. CDR3 length: 13 residues. CDR3 nucleotide sequence: TGTGCCTGGTCACGGGAGGAAGCTTCACCCCTCCACTTT. It specifies CAWSREEASPLHF. The variable domain in full, with the rest retrieved from reference TRBV30 and TRBJ1-6, is SQTIHQWPATLVQPVGSPLSLECTVEGTSNPNLYWYRQAAGRGLQLLFYSVGIGQISSEVPQNLSASRPQDRQFILSSKKLLLSDSGFYLCAWSREEASPLHFGNGTRLTVT.

The chain's CDR3 is CASSFKADTQYF. In nucleotides, the CDR3 is TGCGCCAGCAGCTTTAAGGCAGATACGCAGTATTTT. V usage is TRBV5-1 and J usage is TRBJ2-3; the D is unclear. Germline assignment: CDR1 SGHRS and CDR2 YFSETQ. Trimming left V 2 bases short and J 4 bases short, with 5 bases between. The CDR3 is made up of 12 amino acids. Looking up the rest from reference TRBV5-1 and TRBJ2-3 gives the full variable domain: KAGVTQTPRYLIKTRGQQVTLSCSPISGHRSVSWYQQTPGQGLQFLFEYFSETQRNKGNFPGRFSGRQFSNSRSEMNVSTLELGDSALYLCASSFKADTQYFGPGTRLTVL.

This clone has only a few counts. V usage is TRBV5-1 and J usage is TRBJ2-7; 9 bases are shared with TRBD1. The CDR3 spans 15 residues. V shed 1 base and J 6 bases; nucleotides not matched to a gene: 8. The germline V gene encodes CDR1 SGHRS and CDR2 YFSETQ. The CDR3: CASSLLQGAGAEQYF. The CDR3 DNA sequence: TGCGCCAGCAGCTTGCTACAGGGGGCCGGGGCCGAGCAGTACTTC.

This clone was recorded a few times. The chain couples TRBV4-1 to TRBJ1-3; 9 bases align to TRBD1. Germline CDR1 reads MGHRA; CDR2 reads YSYEKL. The CDR3 spans 17 residues. The trim removed 4 bases at V and 2 bases at J, leaving 9 bases unmatched. CDR3 sequence: CASSPGQGLLTGNTIYF. As DNA, the CDR3 is TGCGCCAGCAGCCCGGGACAGGGACTTCTAACTGGAAACACCATATATTTT.

On this clone: Other nucleotide sequences in the sample specify the same CDR3. J is TRBJ1-5 and V is TRBV30; D is unclear. The CDR3 consists of 13 residues. V was shortened by 0 bases and J by 4 bases, with 7 bases between the two germline ends. Per germline, CDR1 GTSNPN and CDR2 SVGIG (reference sequence). The CDR3: CAWSVYRNQPQHF. The CDR3 DNA reads TGTGCCTGGAGTGTATATAGAAATCAGCCCCAGCATTTT.